The present TCR beta chain was sequenced within a study of breast tumors, draining lymph nodes, adjacent tissues. TCRdb itself ran the multiplex PCR reads through MiXCR, one entry per CDR3 protein. This sample carries about 110,000 distinct CDR3 sequences, 30% of them seen once, and the ten largest clones take approximately 5.4%. About this clonotype: The target antigen is unknown.

Breast cancer patients provided tissue from their axillary draining lymph nodes. Whole-study findings and limits: Tumor repertoires ranked between lymph nodes and nontumor tissue in diversity, with V and J gene preferences.

The CDR3 sequence is 15 residues long. Trimming removed 3 bases from V and 5 bases from J, with 16 bases in between. Germline-derived CDR1 and CDR2 are LNHNV and YYDKDF (reference sequence). This sequence was found in a female donor with breast cancer. Some clones in this sample may be carry-over from other donors' samples. V is TRBV15 and J is TRBJ2-5; D uncertain. Sequences were obtained from axillary lymph node tissue. This CDR3 is CATSSVFWGWETQYF. CDR3 DNA sequence: TGTGCCACCAGCAGCGTTTTCTGGGGTTGGGAGACCCAGTACTTC.